These T cell receptor beta chains were read from a single sample in a study of cytomegalovirus exposure and HLA in healthy donors. The repertoire was sequenced with immunoSEQ multiplex PCR; TCRdb's copy has only in-frame clones and lacks some. Here the sample spans around 200,000 clones, more than 65% being singletons. The sequenced material came from PBMCs. These receptors were collected from a man between 50 and 59 years old in good health and CMV-seronegative. CDR3s include the opening cysteine and the closing phenylalanine or tryptophan.

CDR3: CAWMVPRYSYEQYF
V: TRBV30
J: TRBJ2-7

CDR3: CASSARVNTEAFF
V: TRBV28
J: TRBJ1-1

CDR3: CASSSTSGRGYNEQFF
V: TRBV28
J: TRBJ2-1

CDR3: CASSMLSRLSNQPQHF
V: TRBV19
J: TRBJ1-5

CDR3: CTSSQDGPLEQFF
V: TRBV1
J: TRBJ2-1

CDR3: CSVTEGAYEQYF
V: TRBV29-1
J: -

CDR3: CAWSVGQGVTNEKLFF
V: TRBV30
J: TRBJ1-4

CDR3: CASSIRLLTGNTEAFF
V: TRBV19
J: TRBJ1-1

CDR3: CASSSSGSGYIHIQYF
V: TRBV28
J: TRBJ2-4

CDR3: CASSNPGRGNTEAFF
V: TRBV19
J: TRBJ1-1

CDR3: CASSETGQNYGYTF
V: TRBV9
J: TRBJ1-2

CDR3: CACDSSTDTQYF
V: TRBV30
J: TRBJ2-3

CDR3: CATSRDRDLWGYTF
V: TRBV15
J: TRBJ1-2

CDR3: CASSPGTSLVNEQFF
V: TRBV7-9
J: TRBJ2-1

CDR3: CASSRDGRGQGYTF
V: TRBV27
J: TRBJ1-2

CDR3: CASSVRVRTGPGNTIYF
V: TRBV9
J: TRBJ1-3

CDR3: CSVGLAGPQETQYF
V: TRBV29-1
J: TRBJ2-5

CDR3: CASSVNSGSLDEQFF
V: TRBV28
J: TRBJ2-1

CDR3: CASSPAGAGVDGYTF
V: TRBV7-3
J: TRBJ1-2

CDR3: CASSEKDRWNEQFF
V: TRBV5-1
J: TRBJ2-1

CDR3: CASSYSGTGRQETQYF
V: TRBV6-5
J: TRBJ2-5

CDR3: CASSRVHGYTF
V: TRBV11-2
J: TRBJ1-2

CDR3: CASSPDWYYNEQFF
V: TRBV5-1
J: TRBJ2-1

CDR3: CASSITSSGANVLTF
V: TRBV28
J: TRBJ2-6

CDR3: CASSRALAGGAETQYF
V: TRBV5-4
J: TRBJ2-5

CDR3: CASSSLLAGAENNEQFF
V: TRBV11-2
J: TRBJ2-1

CDR3: CASSLFRSGQGTEQYF
V: TRBV5-1
J: TRBJ2-7

CDR3: CASSLTSRPYEQYF
V: TRBV28
J: TRBJ2-7

CDR3: CASSPSPSYTGELFF
V: TRBV18
J: TRBJ2-2

CDR3: CASRGDISNQPQHF
V: TRBV6-5
J: TRBJ1-5

CDR3: CASSPPSPEQYF
V: TRBV11-2
J: TRBJ2-7

CDR3: CASSLEQVYGYTF
V: TRBV5-6
J: TRBJ1-2

CDR3: CASSPAGGGNQPQHF
V: TRBV28
J: TRBJ1-5

CDR3: CASSSGTSGYNEQFF
V: TRBV5-1
J: TRBJ2-1

CDR3: CAWSSDSGRAWAGELFF
V: TRBV30
J: TRBJ2-2

CDR3: CASSVESGAYEQYF
V: TRBV9
J: TRBJ2-7

CDR3: CASSVKREAYNEQFF
V: TRBV6-1
J: TRBJ2-1

CDR3: CAWTNSYEQYF
V: TRBV30
J: TRBJ2-7

CDR3: CARSTGAQYF
V: TRBV5-3
J: TRBJ2-3

CDR3: CAWSVRTTSYEQYF
V: TRBV30
J: TRBJ2-7

CDR3: CASSRLAGVTQETQYF
V: TRBV2
J: TRBJ2-5

CDR3: CAWRWRESYEQYF
V: TRBV30
J: TRBJ2-7

CDR3: CASSENAGGARSGYTF
V: TRBV25-1
J: TRBJ1-2

CDR3: CASSPKGVSGSYEQYF
V: TRBV7-8
J: TRBJ2-7

CDR3: CASSVGGGRNTEAFF
V: TRBV5-4
J: TRBJ1-1

CDR3: CASSKDSLSYEQYF
V: TRBV5-1
J: TRBJ2-7

CDR3: CASSLLLAGGYNEQFF
V: TRBV13
J: TRBJ2-1

CDR3: CASREWRDSGNTIYF
V: TRBV6-1
J: TRBJ1-3

CDR3: CASSQGEGGQFF
V: TRBV4-1
J: TRBJ2-1

CDR3: CSAKELGPQHF
V: TRBV20-1
J: TRBJ1-5

CDR3: CASSLGDTKANEQFF
V: TRBV28
J: TRBJ2-1

CDR3: CASSLLPQGGGNYGYTF
V: TRBV28
J: TRBJ1-2

CDR3: CASSYSIVWSAYGYTF
V: TRBV6-5
J: TRBJ1-2

CDR3: CASSESAGRETQYF
V: TRBV10-1
J: TRBJ2-5

CDR3: CASSEIRTTYEQYF
V: TRBV2
J: TRBJ2-7

CDR3: CASSLARANTGELFF
V: TRBV11-2
J: TRBJ2-2

CDR3: CASSLNSGSTGANVLTF
V: TRBV5-1
J: TRBJ2-6

CDR3: CASSLYYTEAFF
V: TRBV7-2
J: TRBJ1-1

CDR3: CASSFIPGQPNF
V: TRBV27
J: TRBJ2-5